This passage covers 5 T cell receptor beta chains from one sample sequenced in a study of PD-1 blockade in classical Hodgkin lymphoma. Here immunoSEQ multiplex PCR was the method, and the copy in TCRdb shows in-frame clones only, minus some. The table shows around 70,000 clones, with 71% occurring only once. Relapse was seen in all patients after autologous stem cell transplantation, and brentuximab vedotin exposure was variable. The material was peripheral blood mononuclear cells (PBMCs), obtained before the second cycle of nivolumab. These receptors all come from a human donor with classical Hodgkin lymphoma.

This chain uses TRBV6-1 with TRBJ1-1; unclear D gene. Germline V gene lookup returns CDR1 MNHNS and CDR2 SASEGT. The CDR3 is 12 amino acids. V was trimmed by 4 bases and J by 8 bases, leaving 11 bases between them. For the CDR3, the DNA is TGTGCCAGCAGTGCTTTAGACCCAGAAGCTTTCTTT. This gives the protein CASSALDPEAFF.

The table lists this clone with a few counts. V and J are TRBV5-6 and TRBJ2-7, with no clear D. Germline V CDR1 and CDR2: SGHDT, YYEEEE. The CDR3 contains 13 residues. V lost 0 bases, J lost 2 bases, and 6 bases lay in between. CDR3 amino acids: CASSLGFPYEQYF. The CDR3 DNA reads as TGTGCCAGCAGCTTGGGATTCCCCTACGAGCAGTACTTC.

The genes are TRBV11-2 and TRBJ1-3; TRBD1 aligns across 9 bases. The germline gives CDR1 SGHAT, CDR2 FQNNGV. Trimming removed 2 bases from V and 4 bases from J; junction bases left unmatched: 9. The CDR3 is 17 amino acids. CDR3 nucleotides: TGTGCCAGCAGCTTAATTCCCGGGACAGGGTACGGAAACACCATATATTTT. Translating it yields CASSLIPGTGYGNTIYF.

This clone was seen just once. The V gene is TRBV28, the J gene TRBJ1-1; maybe TRBD1 (5 bases). Trimming left V 3 bases short and J 4 bases short, with 9 bases between. This CDR3 is built from 13 residues. The germline gives CDR1 MDHEN, CDR2 SYDVKM. The CDR3 bases are TGTGCCAGCAGTTTGGCAGGGTTCACTGAAGCTTTCTTT. The encoded protein is CASSLAGFTEAFF.

This chain joins TRBV11-3 and TRBJ2-1; TRBD2 aligns across 14 bases. V lost 5 bases to trimming and J lost 10 bases; unmatched junction nucleotides: 7. Per germline, CDR1 SGHNT and CDR2 YENEEA. The CDR3 sequence is 15 residues long. Written as DNA, the CDR3 is TGTGCCAGCAGCCGACTAGCGGGAGGGCCTCAAGAGCAGTTCTTC. Its protein product is CASSRLAGGPQEQFF. Together with reference TRBV11-3 and TRBJ2-1, the CDR3 gives the full variable domain: EAGVVQSPRYKIIEKKQPVAFWCNPISGHNTLYWYLQNLGQGPELLIRYENEEAVDDSQLPKDRFSAERLKGVDSTLKIQPAELGDSAVYLCASSRLAGGPQEQFFGPGTRLTVL.